This TCR beta chain emerged from a study of blood T cell repertoires in COVID-19. Study at large: The United States, Italy and Spain were the sources of the acute and convalescent COVID-19 samples. Sources were T cells, B-cell-depleted T cells, or PBMCs; the material itself was cDNA or gDNA.

Which cohort a participant joined came from the clinical history participants gave. Cohort 3 recovered donors had two negative PCRs, clearance, or symptom resolution. Germline V gives CDR1 MDHEN, CDR2 SYDVKM. The V and J ends lost 4 bases and 7 bases, in that order; junction bases with no gene match: 14. This CDR3 is built from 17 residues. Measured with immunoSEQ multiplex PCR; TCRdb has only the in-frame clones, and not every one. The repertoire holds 250,000 to 350,000 clones, with roughly 89% as singletons. Sequencing was carried out using PBMCs or T cells enriched from blood (not recorded which). The receptor was isolated from a woman in her 40s who had recovered from COVID-19. The chain uses TRBV28 and TRBJ2-1; 9 bases line up with TRBD2. Written as DNA, the CDR3 is TGTGCCAGCAGTTACCCCCTCCAAGGCGGGAGGGATAATGAGCAGTTCTTC. As protein: CASSYPLQGGRDNEQFF.